The rows below give T cell receptor beta chains drawn from one sample of a study of cytomegalovirus exposure and HLA in healthy donors. Method: immunoSEQ multiplex PCR; TCRdb's copy keeps in-frame clones and lacks some. The table shows 120,000 or so clones, with about four fifths occurring only once. Sequenced sample: PBMCs. The receptors here all came from a man between 18 and 29 years old in good health and CMV-seronegative. CDR3s include the opening cysteine and the closing phenylalanine or tryptophan. The D gene is left open where the match is weak. Some rows mark clone size as missing; the rest say once, few, many or name a class of expanded clone.

size	V	J	D	length	DNA	CDR3
NA	TRBV19	TRBJ2-1	TRBD2	18	TGTGCCAGTAGTATAGGATGGAGCGGGGTCCTCACCTACAATGAGCAGTTCTTC	CASSIGWSGVLTYNEQFF
NA	TRBV7-2	TRBJ1-6	NA	13	TGTGCCAGCCTTCGGGAAGGAAGTTCACCCCTCCACTTT	CASLREGSSPLHF
NA	TRBV7-9	TRBJ1-1	TRBD1	16	TGTGCCAGCAACACTGCGTCGGGGACAGGGAACACTGAAGCTTTCTTT	CASNTASGTGNTEAFF
NA	TRBV7-2	TRBJ1-3	NA	14	TGTGCCAGCAGCTTACCAGGAGGAGGAAACACCATATATTTT	CASSLPGGGNTIYF
NA	TRBV9	TRBJ2-1	TRBD1	16	TGTGCCAGCAGTATCCTGGCCGGGACAGGGGACAATGAGCAGTTCTTC	CASSILAGTGDNEQFF
NA	TRBV9	TRBJ2-3	TRBD2	15	TGTGCCAGCAGCGTAGTGGCGGGGGGTGGAGATACGCAGTATTTT	CASSVVAGGGDTQYF
few	TRBV21-1	TRBJ2-7	NA	13	TGTGCCAGCAGCCTCAGGGTGGAAAACGAGCAGTACTTC	CASSLRVENEQYF
few	TRBV7-2	TRBJ1-1	TRBD1	14	TGTGCCAGCAGCCCGGGACAGGCGAGAACTGAAGCTTTCTTT	CASSPGQARTEAFF
NA	TRBV6-6	TRBJ1-3	NA	14	TGTGCCAGCAGTTATAACAGAAATGGAAACACCATATATTTT	CASSYNRNGNTIYF
few	TRBV7-8	TRBJ1-5	NA	16	TGTGCCAGCAGCTCCTACCGATTGGGGGGATTTAAGCCCCAGCATTTT	CASSSYRLGGFKPQHF
NA	TRBV7-8	TRBJ1-4	TRBD1	14	TGTGCCAGCAGCTCCCACAGGGGTCAGGGAAAACTGTTTTTT	CASSSHRGQGKLFF
NA	TRBV9	TRBJ1-3	NA	16	TGTGCCAGCGGGGGGGGGAGGGTGTCCCCTGGAAACACCATATATTTT	CASGGGRVSPGNTIYF
NA	TRBV14	TRBJ2-1	NA	13	TGTGCCAGCAGCCAAGAGGCTAGAAGAGGACAGTTCTTC	CASSQEARRGQFF
NA	TRBV4-1	TRBJ2-7	NA	15	TGCGCCAGCAGCCAAGATTCCGACAGAATCTACGAGCAGTACTTC	CASSQDSDRIYEQYF
NA	TRBV21-1	TRBJ1-1	NA	16	TGTGCCAGCAGCAAAGAGGTGGACAGGGCGGTAACTGAAGCTTTCTTT	CASSKEVDRAVTEAFF
NA	TRBV5-4	TRBJ2-1	NA	15	TGTGCCAGCAGCTTCGGAGGACCAGATTACAATGAGCAGTTCTTC	CASSFGGPDYNEQFF
NA	TRBV7-8	TRBJ1-1	NA	14	TGTGCCAGCAGCCCCTCGGATCGGGGCACTGAAGCTTTCTTT	CASSPSDRGTEAFF
NA	TRBV18	TRBJ2-3	NA	16	TGTGCCAGCTCACCGCCAGGGCTCCGTGTCACAGATACGCAGTATTTT	CASSPPGLRVTDTQYF
NA	TRBV6-6	TRBJ1-4	TRBD1	15	TGTGCCAGCAGGTCCGACAGGGCAACTAATGAAAAACTGTTTTTT	CASRSDRATNEKLFF
NA	TRBV5-1	TRBJ2-1	NA	14	TGCGCCAGCAGCTTGATACCAGGGGCCAATGAGCAGTTCTTC	CASSLIPGANEQFF
NA	TRBV6-5	TRBJ1-4	TRBD1	13	TGTGCCAGCAGTTACCGGGACAGCGAAAAACTGTTTTTT	CASSYRDSEKLFF
NA	TRBV2	TRBJ1-4	NA	13	TGTGCCACCACAGGTGCAACTAATGAAAAACTGTTTTTT	CATTGATNEKLFF
NA	TRBV6-4	TRBJ2-3	TRBD2	15	TGTGCCAGCAGTCTAGCGGGGGCCCTCACAGATACGCAGTATTTT	CASSLAGALTDTQYF
NA	TRBV10-3	TRBJ2-5	TRBD1	14	TGTGCCATCAGTATCTCAGGGGGCACGGAGACCCAGTACTTC	CAISISGGTETQYF
NA	TRBV7-9	TRBJ1-1	NA	15	TGTGCCAGCAGCTTAGGAGGGGGGGAGGGCACTGAAGCTTTCTTT	CASSLGGGEGTEAFF
few	TRBV19	TRBJ2-1	NA	12	TGTGCCAGTAGTAAGGGGTACAATGAGCAGTTCTTC	CASSKGYNEQFF
NA	TRBV7-6	TRBJ2-5	NA	15	TGTGCCAGCAGCTTAGAGGGGGGGCACGAGGAGACCCAGTACTTC	CASSLEGGHEETQYF
few	TRBV6-9	TRBJ1-3	NA	10	TGTGCCAGCGGAGGTAATCCCTCATATTTT	CASGGNPSYF
once	TRBV29-1	TRBJ2-5	TRBD2	14	TGCAGCGTGGCCGGGGGGGGTGTGGGAGAGACCCAGTACTTC	CSVAGGGVGETQYF
NA	TRBV7-8	TRBJ1-4	NA	15	TGTGCCAGCAGCTTAGAAACAGGGAATAATGAAAAACTGTTTTTT	CASSLETGNNEKLFF
NA	TRBV5-4	TRBJ1-1	NA	15	TGTGCCAGCAGCTTGTTGGGGGGTGGAGGCGATGAAGCTTTCTTT	CASSLLGGGGDEAFF
NA	TRBV5-1	TRBJ1-1	NA	15	TGCGCCAGCAGCGAAGAGACAGTCCAGAACACTGAAGCTTTCTTT	CASSEETVQNTEAFF
NA	TRBV7-3	TRBJ2-1	NA	15	TGTGCCAGCAGCCCGCAATGGGAGCCCTACAATGAGCAGTTCTTC	CASSPQWEPYNEQFF
NA	TRBV5-4	TRBJ2-1	TRBD2	16	TGTGCCAGCAGTCGAAGCGGGGGGGCTCCCTACAATGAGCAGTTCTTC	CASSRSGGAPYNEQFF
NA	TRBV5-6	TRBJ2-2	TRBD1	15	TGTGCCAGCAGTAACAGGGGAGCGAACACCGGGGAGCTGTTTTTT	CASSNRGANTGELFF
NA	TRBV7-9	TRBJ2-7	NA	17	TGTGCCAGCAGCTTATCTTCCGGAGGACCGGGAAGTTACGAGCAGTACTTC	CASSLSSGGPGSYEQYF
NA	TRBV5-1	TRBJ2-3	TRBD2	16	TGCGCCAGCAGCCCCTGGACTAGCGGGGCCACAGATACGCAGTATTTT	CASSPWTSGATDTQYF
NA	TRBV2	TRBJ1-2	TRBD1	14	TGTGCCAGCACTTTAGGGGACAGGGATTATGGCTACACCTTC	CASTLGDRDYGYTF
NA	TRBV19	TRBJ2-7	NA	12	TGTGCCAGTAGTATGGGAGTTTCCGAGCAGTACTTC	CASSMGVSEQYF
NA	TRBV5-1	TRBJ2-5	NA	15	TGCGCCAGCAGCTTGCCGGCGGGGAACCAAGAGACCCAGTACTTC	CASSLPAGNQETQYF